Listed below are T cell receptor beta chains from one sample, sequenced in a study of response to subunit inactivated influenza vaccine. Via MiXCR, TCRdb re-called the RT-PCR reads, giving one row per CDR3 protein. The data contain 450,000 to 600,000 distinct CDR3 sequences, about 15% of them seen just once; the ten biggest clones take up about 3%. The source was CD4+ T cells sorted from PBMCs, collected around 2 years after vaccination. All receptors come from a man aged 50-75 years who received an inactivated influenza vaccine. CDR3s include the opening cysteine and the closing phenylalanine or tryptophan. The D gene is left open where the match is weak. Clone size appears in some rows only: once, few, many, or a class for an expanded clone.

J gene	D gene	V gene	clone size	CDR3 length	CDR3 DNA	CDR3 protein
TRBJ2-1	TRBD1	TRBV7-9	.	15	TGTGCCAGCAGCTCCGGGACAGGGAGGGTCGGTGAGCAGTTCTTC	CASSSGTGRVGEQFF
TRBJ2-3	TRBD2	TRBV5-1	many	16	TGCGCCAGCAGCCCCAGGTTAGCGGGAGCTCGGGATACGCAGTATTTT	CASSPRLAGARDTQYF
TRBJ1-5	TRBD1	TRBV10-2	.	15	TGCGCCAGCAGCCCAACAACAGGGGCCAATCAGCCCCAGCATTTT	CASSPTTGANQPQHF
TRBJ2-2	.	TRBV29-1	.	15	TGCAGCGTTGAAGTTACGGGAATGAACACCGGGGAGCTGTTTTTT	CSVEVTGMNTGELFF
TRBJ1-6	.	TRBV3-1	.	15	TGTGCCAGCAGCCAACGGGTATCCTATAATTCACCCCTCCACTTT	CASSQRVSYNSPLHF
TRBJ1-1	.	TRBV7-2	few	13	TGTGCCAGCAGAGTGACAGGGAACACTGAAGCTTTCTTT	CASRVTGNTEAFF
TRBJ2-7	TRBD2	TRBV7-2	.	14	TGTGCCAGCAGCCCCGGGGCTAGCGGGAGGGAACAGTACTTC	CASSPGASGREQYF
TRBJ2-7	.	TRBV6-1	.	16	TGTGCCAGCAGTGAAATGGGGACACCCATTATCTACGAGCAGTACTTC	CASSEMGTPIIYEQYF
TRBJ2-6	.	TRBV6-5	many	16	TGTGCCAGCAGTTACGTAGGGTTCTCTGGGGCCAACGTCCTGACTTTC	CASSYVGFSGANVLTF
TRBJ2-3	TRBD1	TRBV20-1	.	14	TGCAGTGCTAGGCGGACAGGGGGGACAGATACGCAGTATTTT	CSARRTGGTDTQYF
TRBJ2-5	TRBD1	TRBV3-1	few	16	TGTGCCAGCAGCCAAGGAGGGACAGGGGGCTATGAGACCCAGTACTTC	CASSQGGTGGYETQYF
TRBJ2-5	TRBD2	TRBV3-1	few	19	TGTGCCAGCAGCCAAGATCGGGGACTAGCGGGGGGGCCGCGGGAGACCCAGTACTTC	CASSQDRGLAGGPRETQYF
TRBJ2-1	TRBD2	TRBV5-1	many	16	TGCGCCAGCAGCTTAAGCGGGGGAAGCTCCTACAATGAGCAGTTCTTC	CASSLSGGSSYNEQFF
TRBJ2-7	.	TRBV12-3/TRBV12-4	.	13	TGTGCCAGCAGTTGGGCGGGGATAAACGAGCAGTACTTC	CASSWAGINEQYF
TRBJ2-6	.	TRBV4-3	.	18	TGCGCCAGCAGCCAAGATCTTGCGGGCCTCTCTGGGGCCAACGTCCTGACTTTC	CASSQDLAGLSGANVLTF
TRBJ2-7	.	TRBV7-2	few	13	TGTGCCAGCAGCCCACGCAGACAGAACGAGCAGTACTTC	CASSPRRQNEQYF
TRBJ1-3	.	TRBV3-1	few	13	TGTGCCAGCAGCCCGGGGACGGGAAACACCATATATTTT	CASSPGTGNTIYF
TRBJ2-7	.	TRBV10-3	.	13	TGTGCCATCAGTGTTAGGGAAGGGAACGAGCAGTACTTC	CAISVREGNEQYF
TRBJ2-7	TRBD2	TRBV7-2	many	15	TGTGCCAGCAGCTTAGGGACTAGCGGGAGCTTGCAGCAGTACTTC	CASSLGTSGSLQQYF
TRBJ1-4	.	TRBV12-3/TRBV12-4	.	14	TGTGCCAGCAGTTTTAGGGAATCTAATGAAAAACTGTTTTTT	CASSFRESNEKLFF
TRBJ2-1	TRBD1	TRBV24-1	.	17	TGTGCCATCTCAAGGGGACAGGGGGCTGGCTCCTACAATGAGCAGTTCTTC	CAISRGQGAGSYNEQFF
TRBJ2-7	TRBD2	TRBV4-2	.	13	TGTGCCACCGGACTAGCGGGGGTATACGAGCAGTACTTC	CATGLAGVYEQYF
TRBJ2-2	TRBD2	TRBV9	.	18	TGTGCCAGCAGCTGGGGGACACGACTAGCGGGGGGCACCGGGGAGCTGTTTTTT	CASSWGTRLAGGTGELFF
TRBJ1-4	.	TRBV20-1	.	14	TGCAGTGCTAGTGGGGTGATTACTAATGAAAAACTGTTTTTT	CSASGVITNEKLFF
TRBJ2-1	TRBD2	TRBV3-1	.	17	TGTGCCAGCAGCCAAGGGTCAGGACTAGTTTTATTCAATGAGCAGTTCTTC	CASSQGSGLVLFNEQFF
TRBJ2-6	TRBD2	TRBV7-9	.	17	TGTGCCAGCAGCGAGACTAGCGGGGTCTCTGGGGCCAACGTCCTGACTTTC	CASSETSGVSGANVLTF
TRBJ2-3	.	TRBV20-1	many	13	TGCAGTGCTAGTCCCCCTAACACAGATACGCAGTATTTT	CSASPPNTDTQYF
TRBJ1-4	.	TRBV3-1	.	16	TGTGCCAGCAGCCAACCCCCCGGCGTATGGGGTGAAAAACTGTTTTTT	CASSQPPGVWGEKLFF
TRBJ1-2	.	TRBV7-2	.	15	TGTGCCAGCAGCTCGAATCAGGGCACGAACTATGGCTACACCTTC	CASSSNQGTNYGYTF
TRBJ1-1	TRBD1	TRBV7-8	many	14	TGTGCCAGCAGCCCGGACAGGGTGAACACTGAAGCTTTCTTT	CASSPDRVNTEAFF
TRBJ1-5	.	TRBV6-2/TRBV6-3	many	13	TGTGCCAGCAGTTGGGGTGGTGAGCAGCCCCAGCATTTT	CASSWGGEQPQHF
TRBJ2-1	.	TRBV5-1	few	14	TGCGCCAGCAGCAAAAGACTGTCGGGGGACGAGCAGTTCTTC	CASSKRLSGDEQFF
TRBJ1-1	TRBD1	TRBV20-1	.	14	TGCAGTGCTAGAGTGACAGGGTTGAACACTGAAGCTTTCTTT	CSARVTGLNTEAFF
TRBJ2-1	TRBD1	TRBV28	few	15	TGTGCCAGCAGACCAAGCAGGGGGCGCAACAATGAGCAGTTCTTC	CASRPSRGRNNEQFF
TRBJ1-3	.	TRBV6-5	few	15	TGTGCCAGCAGTTACGGTAGACGCTCTGGAAACACCATATATTTT	CASSYGRRSGNTIYF
TRBJ1-1	.	TRBV6-1	few	14	TGTGCCAGCAGTGGGCCAACAGGGTACTCTGAAGCTTTCTTT	CASSGPTGYSEAFF
TRBJ1-6	.	TRBV28	many	15	TGTGCCAGCAGTTTCCCAGGGGACGGACATTCACCCCTCCACTTT	CASSFPGDGHSPLHF
TRBJ2-3	TRBD1	TRBV12-3/TRBV12-4	.	22	TGTGCCAGCAGTTTCTTTTGGTCAGGGGGCTTACCCAGGACGCCTAGCACAGATACGCAGTATTTT	CASSFFWSGGLPRTPSTDTQYF
TRBJ2-3	TRBD2	TRBV6-2/TRBV6-3	.	16	TGTGCCAGCAGTTACGTACCGGGACTAGCCACAGATACGCAGTATTTT	CASSYVPGLATDTQYF
TRBJ1-4	.	TRBV7-9	many	15	TGTGCCAGCAGCACACAGGGTTGGTCTAATGAAAAACTGTTTTTT	CASSTQGWSNEKLFF
TRBJ2-7	TRBD1	TRBV20-1	many	13	TGCAGTGCTGGACGGGACAGGGCCTACGAGCAGTACTTC	CSAGRDRAYEQYF
TRBJ1-1	.	TRBV6-1	few	14	TGTGCCAGCACCGAGGGGTTGGGGCGCACTGAAGCTTTCTTT	CASTEGLGRTEAFF
TRBJ2-1	TRBD2	TRBV12-3/TRBV12-4	.	16	TGTGCCAGCAGTAACAGCGGGAGGGCCGATTACAATGAGCAGTTCTTC	CASSNSGRADYNEQFF
TRBJ2-7	.	TRBV5-6	few	15	TGTGCCAGCAGCTTGGTACCGGGAGAAGGTTACGAGCAGTACTTC	CASSLVPGEGYEQYF
TRBJ2-3	.	TRBV24-1	.	11	TGTGCCACCAGCGTCCTCGGTACGCAGTATTTT	CATSVLGTQYF
TRBJ2-7	.	TRBV3-1	few	13	TGTGCCAGCAGCCAACAACAGGGATCCGAGCAGTACTTC	CASSQQQGSEQYF
TRBJ2-1	.	TRBV21-1	many	18	TGTGCCAGCAGCAAAGTCCGGGGCCCCACCTCCGCCTACAATGAGCAGTTCTTC	CASSKVRGPTSAYNEQFF
TRBJ2-3	.	TRBV20-1	many	14	TGCAGTGCTAGTGGGCAAGGAAGCACAGATACGCAGTATTTT	CSASGQGSTDTQYF
TRBJ2-1	.	TRBV9	.	14	TGTGCCAGCAGCGTAGTAGCGGTGTACAATGAGCAGTTCTTC	CASSVVAVYNEQFF
TRBJ1-1	.	TRBV12-3/TRBV12-4	few	14	TGTGCCAGCAGTGCGGGACCGGTTGGCACTGAAGCTTTCTTT	CASSAGPVGTEAFF